The TCR beta chain under discussion was sequenced for a study of T cell repertoires in ileal Crohn's disease. The CDR3 loop spans 14 amino acids. Germline CDR1 is SNHLY and CDR2 is FYNNEI. J lost 4 bases, V lost 8 bases, and 4 bases had no gene match. Generated by immunoSEQ multiplex PCR, the TCRdb table keeps only in-frame clones and is missing some. Of approximately 12,000 clones listed, roughly 82% are singletons. V usage is TRBV2 and J usage is TRBJ1-5; 11 bases are shared with TRBD1. The sample taken for sequencing was ileal tissue. This clonotype originated in an adult with Crohn's disease. Here the CDR3 reads CASCRDRGNQPQHF. Written as DNA, the CDR3 is TGTGCCAGCTGCAGGGACAGGGGGAATCAGCCCCAGCATTTT.